Listed here are 24 T cell receptor beta chains from one sample, sequenced in a study of graft-versus-host responses after intestinal transplantation listed by TCRdb under 2021. Library preparation used the immunoSEQ multiplex PCR assay. TCRdb took this table from immuneACCESS and kept in-frame rearrangements with V and J called. Such tables lack part of the clones; where checked against another copy, unresolved V genes explain under half of the gap, and the rest is unexplained. This sample gives around 16,000 clones in total; 80% to 90% of them show up just once. The top ten constitute 6% of the sample. Material: PBMCs, obtained 110 days after intestinal transplant. The receptor source for this set is a human patient who received an intestinal transplant, so some T cells may come from the graft donor.

The V and J genes are TRBV29-1 and TRBJ2-1, with TRBD2 identical over 12 bases. V shed 4 bases and J 7 bases; nucleotides not matched to a gene: 5. CDR3 size: 14 residues. Germline V gene sequence: CDR1 SQVTM, CDR2 ANQGSEA. This CDR3 is CSVATSGSINEQFF. The CDR3 nucleotides read TGCAGCGTTGCGACTAGCGGGAGTATAAATGAGCAGTTCTTC.

V gene TRBV5-3 combines with J gene TRBJ2-1, with D perhaps TRBD2 (5 bases). TRBV5-3 is marked as an open reading frame, function uncertain. Between the trimmed V and J ends, which lost 1 base and 5 bases, there was a span of 22 bases. The CDR3 loop spans 18 amino acids. The DNA for the CDR3 is TGTGCCAGAAGCTTGCTCTTTCTGTGGCCCTCTAGCCACAATGAGCAGTTCTTC. Its protein product is CARSLLFLWPSSHNEQFF.

The chain carries TRBV9 and TRBJ1-2; a possible D gene is TRBD1 (6 bases). V gave up 4 bases and J gave up 7 bases, with 23 bases separating them. The CDR3 loop spans 16 amino acids. Germline CDR1 is SGDLS and CDR2 is YYNGEE. CDR3 region: CASSPTPGQGIGGYTF. The CDR3 bases are TGTGCCAGCAGCCCCACCCCCGGGCAGGGGATCGGTGGCTACACCTTC.

The chain combines TRBV6-6 with TRBJ1-2, with D possibly being TRBD1 (5 bases). CDR1 MNHNY and CDR2 SVGAGI come from the germline V gene (reference sequence). Between the trimmed V and J ends, which lost 6 bases and 6 bases, there was a span of 11 bases. This CDR3 has 12 residues. In DNA, the CDR3 is TGTGCCAGCAGGAGGGGCCCGGATGGCTACACCTTC. This codes for CASRRGPDGYTF.

The CDR3 nucleotides are TGTGCCGATTTACTAGGCGGGGAGCTGTTTTTT. It translates to CADLLGGELFF. This chain links TRBV5-8 with TRBJ2-2; TRBD2 is a possible D gene (5 bases). Trimming removed 10 bases from V and 7 bases from J, with 11 bases in between. CDR1 and CDR2 (germline): SGHTS, YDEGEE. This CDR3 contains 11 residues.

The V gene is TRBV28, the J gene TRBJ1-2, with D uncertain. The V end lost 7 bases, the J end lost 8 bases, and 20 bases lay between the germline ends. The CDR3 runs to 14 residues. Germline lookup yields CDR1 MDHEN and CDR2 SYDVKM. CDR3 DNA: TGTGCCAGCACCCTCGGAGAGAGTCCGGGAGGCTACACCTTC. Translation gives CASTLGESPGGYTF.

The rearrangement uses TRBV4-1 and TRBJ1-6, with D perhaps matching TRBD1 (6 bases). Per germline, CDR1 MGHRA and CDR2 YSYEKL. This CDR3 is 17 amino acids long. Trimming took 1 base from V and 4 from J, leaving 14 bases between them. The CDR3 loop is CASSQGQDDFYNSPLHF. In DNA form, the CDR3 reads TGCGCCAGCAGCCAAGGACAGGACGACTTTTATAATTCACCCCTCCACTTT.

The genes are TRBV12-2 and TRBJ2-5; TRBD1, the D gene given by the table, was not confirmed from the DNA. TRBV12-2 is reported as a pseudogene. This CDR3 has 15 amino acids. CDR3 protein: CASRMWTGLRETQYF. The CDR3 DNA reads as TGTGCAAGTCGCATGTGGACAGGCTTAAGGGAGACCCAGTACTTC.

The CDR3: CASSEGETDTQYF. DNA of the CDR3: TGTGCCAGCAGTGAAGGGGAGACAGATACGCAGTATTTT. The genes are TRBV6-4 and TRBJ2-3; the D call may be TRBD1 or TRBD2 (5 bases each). The V and J ends lost 3 bases and 3 bases respectively, with 7 bases between them. The germline gives CDR1 MRHNA, CDR2 SNTAGT. The CDR3 sequence is 13 residues long.

This chain joins TRBV6-1 and TRBJ2-7, with 9 bases lining up with TRBD1. Germline-derived CDR1 and CDR2 are MNHNS and SASEGT. The CDR3 sequence is 15 residues long. The J segment lost 0 bases and the V segment lost 1 base, leaving 1 base of the junction unmatched. CDR3 residues: CASSEETGGSYEQYF. CDR3 nucleotides: TGTGCCAGCAGTGAAGAGACAGGGGGCTCCTACGAGCAGTACTTC.

The V gene is TRBV11-3, the J gene TRBJ1-2; D not resolved. Germline values: CDR1 SGHNT, CDR2 YENEEA. The length of the CDR3 is 13 residues. Trimming stripped 1 base from V and 1 base from J, with 4 bases between. CDR3 nucleotide sequence: TGTGCCAGCAGCTTAGCGAGTAACTATGGCTACACCTTC. Translated: CASSLASNYGYTF.

V usage is TRBV7-9 and J usage is TRBJ2-3, with D unclear. Germline CDR1 and CDR2: SEHNR and FQNEAQ (reference sequence). The CDR3 sequence is 11 residues long. The germline V and J ends were trimmed by 6 bases and 6 bases, with 7 bases remaining between them. The CDR3 loop is CASSPQDTQYF. DNA of the CDR3: TGTGCCAGCAGTCCCCAGGATACGCAGTATTTT.

The chain employs TRBV18 and TRBJ1-4; D is unclear. V lost 8 bases and J 2 bases, leaving 12 bases between the germline ends. Germline V CDR1 and CDR2: KGHSH, LQKENI. The CDR3 runs to 14 residues. In DNA, the CDR3 is TGTGCCAGCACCCTCGGAGTCACTAATGAAAAACTGTTTTTT. Residues: CASTLGVTNEKLFF.

The chain combines TRBV9 with TRBJ2-3; TRBD1 agrees at 10 bases. The CDR3 totals 16 residues. The germline V gene encodes CDR1 SGDLS and CDR2 YYNGEE. V dropped 3 bases and J dropped 2; count of bases not matched to a gene: 6. The CDR3 nucleotides are TGTGCCAGCAGCGACAACGACAGGGGGCTCACAGATACGCAGTATTTT. Its protein product is CASSDNDRGLTDTQYF.

This clone was observed once. This chain joins TRBV19 and TRBJ1-3; D is uncertain. The germline V gene encodes CDR1 LNHDA and CDR2 SQIVND (reference sequence). Trimming removed 3 bases at V and 4 bases at J, with 7 bases between. The CDR3 is 13 amino acids. DNA for the CDR3: TGTGCCAGTAGTATTGGTTCCGGAAACACCATATATTTT. It is translated as CASSIGSGNTIYF.

The chain links TRBV10-1 to TRBJ1-1; D is undetermined. CDR1 is WNHNN, CDR2 SYGVQD, per germline (reference sequence). This CDR3 is built from 18 residues. The V end was cut by 4 bases, the J end by 4 bases, with 25 bases between. CDR3 amino acids: CASSADSTLPSWLTEAFF. DNA for the CDR3: TGCGCCAGCAGTGCGGATAGCACCCTGCCCTCTTGGCTCACTGAAGCTTTCTTT.

The chain is built from TRBV5-3 and TRBJ2-4; 10 positions agree with TRBD1. Being an ORF, TRBV5-3 has a function that is uncertain. V trimming: 4 bases; J trimming: 0 bases; junction bases outside the gene matches: 1. The CDR3 runs to 15 residues. CDR3 nucleotide sequence: TGTGCCAGAAGCGACAGGGGGCGAGCCAAAAACATTCAGTACTTC. Its protein is CARSDRGRAKNIQYF.

The chain joins TRBV7-2 to TRBJ1-3; 7 positions agree with TRBD1. CDR3 length equals 15 residues. Germline trimming cut 4 bases from V and 0 bases from J; bases unmatched to any gene: 3. Germline CDR1 SGHTA, CDR2 FQGNSA. The CDR3 here is CASSWDSSSGNTIYF. CDR3 DNA sequence: TGTGCCAGCAGCTGGGACAGTTCCTCTGGAAACACCATATATTTT.

The chain combines TRBV2 with TRBJ1-2; D perhaps matches TRBD1 (6 bases). The CDR3 sequence is 16 residues long. Trimming stripped 11 bases from V and 1 base from J, with 23 bases between. Looked up from germline, CDR1 is SNHLY and CDR2 is FYNNEI. Here the CDR3 DNA reads TGTGCCCGGGGGGCAGGGACAAGTTTAAGTAACTATGGCTACACCTTC. Translation gives CARGAGTSLSNYGYTF.

The CDR3 coding sequence is TGTGCCAGTGCCTCCGACAGGGGGGATCTTATCTATGGCTACACCTTC. This translates into CASASDRGDLIYGYTF. This chain uses TRBV19 with TRBJ1-2; 9 bases agree with TRBD1. V dropped 8 bases and J dropped 4; count of bases not matched to a gene: 14. CDR1 and CDR2 (germline): LNHDA, SQIVND (reference sequence). The CDR3 loop spans 16 amino acids.

V usage is TRBV30 and J usage is TRBJ2-7; 10 positions agree with TRBD2. V shed 2 bases, J shed 3 bases, and the junction held 4 bases outside the gene matches. Germline V gives CDR1 GTSNPN, CDR2 SVGIG (reference sequence). The CDR3 is 14 amino acids. The CDR3 DNA is TGTGCCTGGAGTCTTTCTAGCGGGAGCTACGAGCAGTACTTC. This sequence encodes CAWSLSSGSYEQYF.

The chain recombines TRBV4-2 with TRBJ2-1, with 9 bases identical to TRBD2. This CDR3 has 17 amino acids. Germline lookup yields CDR1 LGHNA and CDR2 YNFKEQ. The J segment lost 4 bases and the V segment lost 4 bases, leaving 11 bases of the junction unmatched. The DNA of the CDR3 is TGTGCCAGCAGCCTCGGAAGACTAGCGGATAGATACAATGAGCAGTTCTTC. It codes for CASSLGRLADRYNEQFF.

This clone has just one count. The V gene is TRBV5-3, the J gene TRBJ2-2; a weak D match, TRBD1 (6 bases). TRBV5-3 is flagged as an ORF with uncertain function. The CDR3 loop spans 14 amino acids. V lost 4 bases to trimming and J lost 6 bases, with 13 bases between them. Here the CDR3 reads CARSRQAKSGELFF. CDR3 DNA: TGTGCCAGAAGCCGACAGGCCAAATCCGGGGAGCTGTTTTTT.

This clone was counted only a few times. The chain carries TRBV28 and TRBJ1-4, with D maybe TRBD1 (6 bases). The CDR3 has 16 residues. Germline V gene data show CDR1 as MDHEN and CDR2 as SYDVKM. V dropped 8 bases and J dropped 2 bases, with 18 bases sitting between them. DNA of the CDR3: TGTGCCAGCGCGGGACACCAAAGGGGGACTAATGAAAAACTGTTTTTT. Its translation: CASAGHQRGTNEKLFF.